The present T cell receptor beta chain was sequenced within a study of blood T cell repertoires in COVID-19. Per the original methods: From reference gene primer amplification, estimates of nucleated cell counts were derived. Method: immunoSEQ multiplex PCR; TCRdb's copy keeps in-frame clones and lacks some. The V and J calls and clone size were taken over from that table, and D and trimming were inferred from the DNA. Among approximately 300,000 clones, about 92% were seen once, and the ten largest hold under 20%. This receptor was taken from a woman in her twenties or thirties who had recovered from COVID-19. Sequences were obtained from PBMCs or T cells enriched from blood (not recorded which).

The CDR3 DNA is TGTGCCAGCAGCAAAGCGGGGGGGTTAGATACGCAGTATTTT. As protein: CASSKAGGLDTQYF. The chain carries TRBV9 and TRBJ2-3; 10 bases match TRBD2. The trim removed 4 bases at V and 5 bases at J, leaving 4 bases unmatched. The CDR3 length is 14 residues. The germline V gene has CDR1 SGDLS and CDR2 YYNGEE.